A selection of T cell receptor beta chains follows, all from one sample in a study of long-term antiretroviral therapy in people with HIV. TCRdb's table, derived via immunoSEQ multiplex PCR, lists solely in-frame clones and lacks some. Here the sample spans about 20,000 clones, around three quarters being singletons. The sample was unsorted PBMCs, taken 0.2 years after starting antiretroviral therapy. The receptors originated from a woman between 40 and 55 years old with HIV. Both conserved end residues are part of each CDR3. Fields, in order: J gene, clone size, V gene, D gene, CDR3 protein, CDR3 DNA. A D gene is named only where the DNA matches it firmly. The size of a clone is reported for some rows only, either as once, few or many, or as a class for expanded clones.

J: TRBJ1-1
size: NA
V: TRBV6-5
D: NA
CDR3: CASSYSIEVNTEAFF
DNA: TGTGCCAGCAGTTACTCGATTGAAGTGAACACTGAAGCTTTCTTT

J: TRBJ2-5
size: NA
V: TRBV7-6
D: NA
CDR3: CASSFGSGQETQYF
DNA: TGTGCCAGCAGCTTTGGGTCGGGCCAAGAGACCCAGTACTTC

J: TRBJ1-5
size: few
V: TRBV5-6
D: NA
CDR3: CASSFGGSDQPQHF
DNA: TGTGCCAGCAGCTTCGGGGGCTCGGATCAGCCCCAGCATTTT

J: TRBJ2-7
size: NA
V: TRBV11-3
D: TRBD1
CDR3: CASSSGGQGIYEQYF
DNA: TGTGCCAGCAGCTCGGGGGGACAGGGAATCTACGAGCAGTACTTC

J: TRBJ1-1
size: NA
V: TRBV29-1
D: NA
CDR3: CSVDRGGTEAFF
DNA: TGCAGCGTTGACCGGGGTGGCACTGAAGCTTTCTTT

J: TRBJ2-1
size: NA
V: TRBV9
D: NA
CDR3: CASSEGDAYNEQFF
DNA: TGTGCCAGCAGCGAGGGGGACGCCTACAATGAGCAGTTCTTC

J: TRBJ1-2
size: few
V: TRBV4-3
D: TRBD1
CDR3: CASRQDRGAGDGYTF
DNA: TGCGCCAGCAGACAGGACAGGGGTGCTGGGGATGGCTACACCTTC

J: TRBJ2-3
size: NA
V: TRBV5-1
D: TRBD2
CDR3: CASSYGLAGPPDTQYF
DNA: TGCGCCAGCAGCTATGGACTAGCGGGGCCTCCAGATACGCAGTATTTT

J: TRBJ2-7
size: NA
V: TRBV5-6
D: NA
CDR3: CASSQDSYEQYF
DNA: TGTGCCAGCAGCCAAGACTCCTACGAGCAGTACTTC

J: TRBJ2-3
size: NA
V: TRBV15
D: NA
CDR3: CATSRPADTQYF
DNA: TGTGCCACCAGCAGGCCAGCGGATACGCAGTATTTT

J: TRBJ1-5
size: few
V: TRBV2
D: TRBD1
CDR3: CASRRQGELQPQHF
DNA: TGTGCCAGCAGAAGACAGGGGGAATTGCAGCCCCAGCATTTT

J: TRBJ2-7
size: NA
V: TRBV5-1
D: NA
CDR3: CASSTEGYEQYF
DNA: TGCGCCAGCAGCACGGAGGGTTACGAGCAGTACTTC

J: TRBJ2-7
size: NA
V: TRBV13
D: TRBD1
CDR3: CASSLSDRESPYEQYF
DNA: TGTGCCAGCAGCCTATCGGACAGGGAGAGTCCCTACGAGCAGTACTTC

J: TRBJ2-5
size: NA
V: TRBV6-5
D: TRBD1
CDR3: CASSRDRVQETQYF
DNA: TGTGCCAGCAGTAGAGACAGGGTCCAAGAGACCCAGTACTTC

J: TRBJ1-2
size: NA
V: TRBV18
D: TRBD1
CDR3: CASSPNQGAFNNGYTF
DNA: TGTGCCAGCTCACCAAACCAGGGGGCGTTCAATAATGGCTACACCTTC

J: TRBJ1-3
size: few
V: TRBV18
D: NA
CDR3: CASSPQRQLLRNTIYF
DNA: TGTGCCAGCTCACCACAACGACAGTTGTTGAGAAACACCATATATTTT

J: TRBJ2-7
size: NA
V: TRBV18
D: NA
CDR3: CASSPSGDSEQYF
DNA: TGTGCCAGCTCACCCTCAGGGGATAGCGAGCAGTACTTC

J: TRBJ1-2
size: NA
V: TRBV7-9
D: NA
CDR3: CASSLDEGRSGYTF
DNA: TGTGCCAGCAGCTTAGATGAAGGACGAAGTGGCTACACCTTC

J: TRBJ2-2
size: NA
V: TRBV6-4
D: TRBD2
CDR3: CASRKGLAGTGELFF
DNA: TGTGCCAGCAGGAAGGGACTAGCTGGCACCGGGGAGCTGTTTTTT

J: TRBJ2-3
size: NA
V: TRBV27
D: NA
CDR3: CASSYEGGTDTQYF
DNA: TGTGCCAGCAGCTACGAAGGGGGCACAGATACGCAGTATTTT

J: TRBJ1-2
size: once
V: TRBV10-2
D: NA
CDR3: CASSKDSYGYTF
DNA: TGCGCCAGCAGCAAGGACAGCTATGGCTACACCTTC

J: TRBJ2-7
size: NA
V: TRBV5-6
D: NA
CDR3: CASSLGSSYEQYF
DNA: TGTGCCAGCAGCTTAGGGTCATCCTACGAGCAGTACTTC

J: TRBJ2-2
size: NA
V: TRBV15
D: NA
CDR3: CATRQVRGSTGELFF
DNA: TGTGCCACCAGGCAGGTACGGGGGAGCACCGGGGAGCTGTTTTTT

J: TRBJ2-2
size: NA
V: TRBV4-1
D: TRBD2
CDR3: CASSQQTSGRASGELFF
DNA: TGCGCCAGCAGCCAACAAACTAGCGGGAGGGCCTCCGGGGAGCTGTTTTTT

J: TRBJ1-1
size: NA
V: TRBV19
D: NA
CDR3: CASTPAAYSTEAFF
DNA: TGTGCCAGTACCCCTGCGGCCTATTCCACTGAAGCTTTCTTT

J: TRBJ1-1
size: once
V: TRBV6-5
D: TRBD1
CDR3: CASSITGEDTEAFF
DNA: TGTGCCAGCAGCATAACAGGGGAGGACACTGAAGCTTTCTTT